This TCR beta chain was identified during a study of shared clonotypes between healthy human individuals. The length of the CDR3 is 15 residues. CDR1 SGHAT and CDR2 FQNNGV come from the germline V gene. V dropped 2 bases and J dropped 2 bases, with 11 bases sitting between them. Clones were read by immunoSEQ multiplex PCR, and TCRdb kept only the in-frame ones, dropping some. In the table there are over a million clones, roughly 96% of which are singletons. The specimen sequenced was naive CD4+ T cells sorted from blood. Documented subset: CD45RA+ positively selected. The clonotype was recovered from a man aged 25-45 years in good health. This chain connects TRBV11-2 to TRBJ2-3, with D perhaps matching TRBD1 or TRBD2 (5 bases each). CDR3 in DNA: TGTGCCAGCAGCTTAATTCTGGGGGTCACAGATACGCAGTATTTT. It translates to CASSLILGVTDTQYF.